The text below deals with one TCR beta chain. This sample was taken from a study of blood T cell repertoires in COVID-19. Background on the study: The study drew acute and convalescent COVID-19 samples from the United States, Italy and Spain.

Data came from immunoSEQ multiplex PCR; TCRdb stores just in-frame clones and leaves some out. The sample records a few hundred thousand clones, 70% to 90% being singletons. Deletions cut 1 base from V and 6 bases from J, with 10 bases between. The germline CDR1 and CDR2 sequences are SGHAT and FQNNGV. CDR3 size: 15 residues. The specimen was PBMCs or T cells enriched from blood (not recorded which). This receptor was identified in a man aged 25 to 40 who had recovered from COVID-19. The genes are TRBV11-2 and TRBJ1-6, with D hard to call. The CDR3 nucleotides read TGTGCCAGCAGCTTAGGTAGCTTTTCTAATTCACCCCTCCACTTT. Its protein product is CASSLGSFSNSPLHF.